The 21 T cell receptor beta chains reported below all come from one sample, sequenced in a study of early T cells in non-severe SARS-CoV-2 infection. Via MiXCR, TCRdb re-called the 5' RACE reads, giving one row per CDR3 protein. The data show more than 50,000 distinct CDR3 sequences, approximately 12% seen once. The sample was whole blood. The receptors were gathered from an adult who was a healthcare worker with PCR-confirmed SARS-CoV-2 infection or an uninfected control (not recorded which).

This clonotype has at least ten counts. This chain links TRBV28 with TRBJ2-7, with TRBD1 matching over 9 bases. The CDR3 is made up of 16 amino acids. Trimming cost V 4 bases and J 0 bases; bases outside gene matches: 7. CDR1 is MDHEN, CDR2 SYDVKM, per germline. The CDR3 protein is CASSSTGQGFSYEQYF. DNA of the CDR3: TGTGCCAGCAGTTCCACCGGACAGGGGTTCTCCTACGAGCAGTACTTC.

This clonotype was counted at least ten times. This sequence joins TRBV7-9 and TRBJ2-1, with D possibly being TRBD1 (6 bases). CDR1 is SEHNR and CDR2 is FQNEAQ in the germline V gene (reference sequence). Trimming pared 8 bases from V and 4 bases from J, leaving 12 bases between. The CDR3 consists of 13 residues. The CDR3 DNA follows: TGTGCCAGCTGTTTAGGACAGTACAATGAGCAGTTCTTC. Translating it yields CASCLGQYNEQFF.

In its sample, this clonotype was seen a few times. The rearrangement uses TRBV28 and TRBJ2-3; D is tentatively TRBD1 or TRBD2 (5 bases each). V was pared by 3 bases and J by 2 bases, with 15 bases between. Germline values: CDR1 MDHEN, CDR2 SYDVKM. CDR3 length equals 16 residues. CDR3 sequence reads: CASSFPGTDITDTQYF. For the CDR3, the DNA is TGTGCCAGCAGTTTCCCCGGGACGGATATCACAGATACGCAGTATTTT.

This clonotype was observed at least ten times. The V and J genes are TRBV29-1 and TRBJ2-7; a possible D gene is TRBD2 (5 bases). The CDR3 extends over 16 amino acids. Deletions cut 4 bases from V and 2 bases from J, with 21 bases between. The germline V gene has CDR1 SQVTM and CDR2 ANQGSEA. For the CDR3, the DNA is TGCAGCGTTGTCGTCCGGAGCGGACTCCCTCCCTACGAGCAGTACTTC. Its translation: CSVVVRSGLPPYEQYF.

This chain connects TRBV28 to TRBJ1-2, with TRBD1 as a possible D gene (5 bases). The V end was cut by 1 base, the J end by 1 base, with 13 bases between. The length of the CDR3 is 16 residues. Germline assignment: CDR1 MDHEN and CDR2 SYDVKM. As DNA, the CDR3 is TGTGCCAGCAGTTTATCCTTTTCGGGGCATAACTATGGCTACACCTTC. This encodes CASSLSFSGHNYGYTF.

V and J are TRBV29-1 and TRBJ2-1; 12 bases fit TRBD1. The CDR3 sequence is 13 residues long. V was pared by 8 bases and J by 7 bases, with 6 bases of the junction left unmatched. Germline V gives CDR1 SQVTM, CDR2 ANQGSEA. CDR3 protein: CSSPGQGANEQFF. The DNA for the CDR3 is TGCAGCTCACCGGGACAGGGGGCAAATGAGCAGTTCTTC.

At least ten counts were recorded for this clonotype. V and J are TRBV6-1 and TRBJ2-7, with 16 bases aligning to TRBD2. Germline V gene lookup returns CDR1 MNHNS and CDR2 SASEGT. V lost 0 bases and J lost 2; bases outside the gene matches: 7. This CDR3 comprises 19 residues. CDR3: CASSEALRGTSGRAYEQYF. The CDR3 coding sequence is TGTGCCAGCAGTGAAGCGCTTCGGGGGACTAGCGGGAGGGCCTACGAGCAGTACTTC.

This clonotype was observed a handful of times. The V call is TRBV5-1, the J call TRBJ2-5; D is uncertain. Trimming shortened V by 7 bases and J by 5 bases, and 15 bases separated the two germline ends. The V gene's germline CDR1 is SGHRS and CDR2 YFSETQ. The CDR3 has 13 residues. CDR3 sequence (DNA): TGCGCCAGCCTCGAACGCCCTCCTGAGACCCAGTACTTC. Translated: CASLERPPETQYF.

This clonotype was observed at least ten times. The chain uses TRBV24-1 and TRBJ2-7; D is undetermined. The CDR3 spans 15 residues. The V end was cut by 4 bases, the J end by 2 bases, with 14 bases between. The germline V gene has CDR1 KGHDR and CDR2 SFDVKD. Here the CDR3 reads CATSERGGSPYEQYF. For the CDR3, the DNA is TGTGCCACCAGTGAGAGAGGTGGATCCCCCTACGAGCAGTACTTC.

This clonotype was counted between two and nine times. The CDR3 DNA reads as TGCAGCGGCATACTAGCGGATAGCTCCTACGAGCAGTACTTC. This encodes CSGILADSSYEQYF. V and J are TRBV29-1 and TRBJ2-7; 8 bases map to TRBD2. This CDR3 has 14 amino acids. V was clipped by 7 bases and J by 0 bases; unmatched bases: 8. Germline lookup yields CDR1 SQVTM and CDR2 ANQGSEA.

The gene calls are TRBV7-9 and TRBJ2-1; D unresolved. Trimming cost V 3 bases and J 5 bases, with 5 bases left between them. Germline V gives CDR1 SEHNR, CDR2 FQNEAQ (reference sequence). CDR3 size: 12 residues. The CDR3, as DNA: TGTGCCAGCAGCTTCCGCGACAATGAGCAGTTCTTC. Its protein product is CASSFRDNEQFF. The variable domain in full, with the rest retrieved from reference TRBV7-9 and TRBJ2-1, is DTGVSQNPRHKITKRGQNVTFRCDPISEHNRLYWYRQTLGQGPEFLTYFQNEAQLEKSRLLSDRFSAERPKGSFSTLEIQRTEQGDSAMYLCASSFRDNEQFFGPGTRLTVL.

There are many counts of this clonotype. The J gene is TRBJ2-3, the V gene TRBV7-9; D might be TRBD1 or TRBD2, each matching 5 bases. Germline CDR1 SEHNR, CDR2 FQNEAQ (reference sequence). CDR3 length: 15 residues. V was clipped by 8 bases and J by 2 bases, with 17 bases between them. CDR3 sequence reads: CASSLPIGTTDTQYF. CDR3 nucleotide sequence: TGTGCCAGCTCCTTACCTATCGGGACCACAGATACGCAGTATTTT.

This clonotype has a count of ten or more. The chain couples TRBV20-1 to TRBJ1-5; maybe TRBD1 (5 bases). V lost 4 bases, J lost 2 bases, and 9 bases lay in between. Looked up from germline, CDR1 is DFQATT and CDR2 is SNEGSKA (reference sequence). The CDR3 spans 13 residues. As DNA, the CDR3 is TGCAGTGCTAAAGGGGTTGGCAATCAGCCCCAGCATTTT. The encoded protein is CSAKGVGNQPQHF.

This clonotype came up a few times. V is TRBV5-4 and J is TRBJ2-3; D perhaps matches TRBD1 (5 bases). Trimming pared 0 bases from V and 5 bases from J, leaving 16 bases between. Germline V gene sequence: CDR1 SGHNT, CDR2 YYREEE (reference sequence). This CDR3 region has 16 residues. Here the CDR3 DNA reads TGTGCCAGCAGCTTGGAGGGGCCCAGAGGTCTAGATACGCAGTATTTT. It is translated as CASSLEGPRGLDTQYF.

Only a few counts were recorded for this clonotype. The chain couples TRBV2 to TRBJ2-3, with TRBD2 as a possible D gene (6 bases). V was cut by 10 bases and J by 2 bases, with 16 bases left in between. In germline, CDR1 is SNHLY, CDR2 FYNNEI. CDR3 length equals 14 residues. In DNA, the CDR3 is TGTGCCACCTCAAAGAGCGGGCACACAGATACGCAGTATTTT. Its translation is CATSKSGHTDTQYF.

In this sample, this clonotype turned up many times. The CDR3 region is CASSLGGYYGYTF. The CDR3 nucleotides are TGTGCCAGCAGCTTAGGAGGCTATTATGGCTACACCTTC. The chain is built from TRBV7-6 and TRBJ1-2; no reliable D call. Looked up from germline, CDR1 is SGHVS and CDR2 is FNYEAQ. The CDR3 is 13 amino acids. Trimming left V 1 base short and J 5 bases short, with 8 bases between.

CDR3 sequence: CASSLARINTEAFF. In nucleotides, the CDR3 is TGTGCCAGCAGCTTGGCCAGGATTAACACTGAAGCTTTCTTT. The J gene is TRBJ1-1, the V gene TRBV5-4; D not resolved. Trimming took 0 bases from V and 2 from J, leaving 8 bases between them. Germline V lookup: CDR1 SGHNT, CDR2 YYREEE (reference sequence). The CDR3 has 14 residues.

A note on this clonotype: No DNA is shown, since the ends of the CDR3 on it are uncertain; the CDR3 is the one TCRdb lists. This chain joins TRBV11-2 and TRBJ2-2; the table's TRBD1 call for D was not verified on the DNA. Germline V CDR1 and CDR2: SGHAT, FQNNGV. The CDR3 is 19 residues long, ends included. CDR3 loop: CASSLVPRGPGDIPGSCFF.

This clonotype has a count of ten or more. J is TRBJ1-1 and V is TRBV29-1; D ambiguous. This CDR3 comprises 13 residues. Germline V gene sequence: CDR1 SQVTM, CDR2 ANQGSEA. Trimming pared 4 bases from V and 1 base from J, leaving 10 bases between. The CDR3 loop is CSVVRVANTEAFF. Here the CDR3 DNA reads TGCAGCGTTGTTAGGGTTGCGAACACTGAAGCTTTCTTT. The full variable domain, with the rest looked up from reference TRBV29-1 and TRBJ1-1, is SAVISQKPSRDICQRGTSLTIQCQVDSQVTMMFWYRQQPGQSLTLIATANQGSEATYESGFVIDKFPISRPNLTFSTLTVSNMSPEDSSIYLCSVVRVANTEAFFGQGTRLTVV.

The rearrangement joins TRBV29-1 to TRBJ2-7, with 7 nucleotides matching TRBD2. V lost 3 bases to trimming and J lost 6 bases; unmatched junction nucleotides: 8. This CDR3 has 13 amino acids. Germline V lookup: CDR1 SQVTM, CDR2 ANQGSEA. The CDR3 DNA reads TGCAGCGTTGATGGAGCGGGGCAGCGCGAGCAGTACTTC. Encoded protein: CSVDGAGQREQYF.

This clonotype came up many times. V usage is TRBV5-1 and J usage is TRBJ1-4; D possibly corresponds to TRBD1 (5 bases). This CDR3 contains 15 residues. Germline V gene data show CDR1 as SGHRS and CDR2 as YFSETQ. V lost 4 bases and J lost 0, with 10 bases in between. The CDR3: CASSVGVATNEKLFF. The CDR3 coding sequence is TGCGCCAGCAGCGTAGGGGTTGCAACTAATGAAAAACTGTTTTTT. The full variable domain, its missing parts supplied by reference TRBV5-1 and TRBJ1-4, is KAGVTQTPRYLIKTRGQQVTLSCSPISGHRSVSWYQQTPGQGLQFLFEYFSETQRNKGNFPGRFSGRQFSNSRSEMNVSTLELGDSALYLCASSVGVATNEKLFFGSGTQLSVL.